This T cell receptor beta chain was sequenced during a study of blood T cell repertoires in COVID-19. Libraries were prepared by immunoSEQ multiplex PCR; TCRdb keeps only in-frame clonotypes and omits some of them. The table records about 280,000 clones, roughly 87% of them present only once. With 0 bases removed from V and 4 bases from J, the gap between germline ends came to 13 bases. Germline CDR1 ENHRY, CDR2 SYGVKD. The CDR3 totals 16 residues. Material: PBMCs or T cells enriched from blood (not recorded which). This chain joins TRBV10-3 and TRBJ1-3; a possible D gene is TRBD1 (5 bases). The clonotype comes from a woman between 25 and 40 years old who had recovered from COVID-19. CDR3 DNA: TGTGCCATCAGTGAGTCGTATAGGGGAACGGGAAACACCATATATTTT. It yields the protein CAISESYRGTGNTIYF.